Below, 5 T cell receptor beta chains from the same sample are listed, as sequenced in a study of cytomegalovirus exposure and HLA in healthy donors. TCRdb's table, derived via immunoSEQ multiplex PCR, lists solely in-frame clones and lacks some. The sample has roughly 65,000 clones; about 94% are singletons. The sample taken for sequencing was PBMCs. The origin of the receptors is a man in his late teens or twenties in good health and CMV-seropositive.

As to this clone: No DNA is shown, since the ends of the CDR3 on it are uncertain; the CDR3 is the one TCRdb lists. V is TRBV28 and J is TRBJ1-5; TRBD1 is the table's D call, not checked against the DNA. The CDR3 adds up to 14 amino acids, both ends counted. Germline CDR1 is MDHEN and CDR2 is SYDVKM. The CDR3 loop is CASETVRRVRPQHF.

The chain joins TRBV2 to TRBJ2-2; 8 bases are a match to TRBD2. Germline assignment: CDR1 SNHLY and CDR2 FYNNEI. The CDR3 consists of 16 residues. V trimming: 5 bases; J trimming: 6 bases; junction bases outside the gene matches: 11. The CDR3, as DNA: TGTGCCAGCAGTATTAGCGGGGCTTGGGGGGCCGGGGAGCTGTTTTTT. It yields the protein CASSISGAWGAGELFF.

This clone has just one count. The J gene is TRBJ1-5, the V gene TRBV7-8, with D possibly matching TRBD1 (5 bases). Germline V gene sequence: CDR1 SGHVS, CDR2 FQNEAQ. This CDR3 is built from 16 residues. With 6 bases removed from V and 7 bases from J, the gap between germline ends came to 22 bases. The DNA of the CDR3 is TGTGCCAGCAGTCGGGCCCAGGGTATCTTCTCCCAGCCCCAGCATTTT. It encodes CASSRAQGIFSQPQHF. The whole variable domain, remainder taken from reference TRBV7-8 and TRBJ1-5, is GAGVSQSPRYKVAKRGQDVALRCDPISGHVSLFWYQQALGQGPEFLTYFQNEAQLDKSGLPSDRFFAERPEGSVSTLKIQRTQQEDSAVYLCASSRAQGIFSQPQHFGDGTRLSIL.

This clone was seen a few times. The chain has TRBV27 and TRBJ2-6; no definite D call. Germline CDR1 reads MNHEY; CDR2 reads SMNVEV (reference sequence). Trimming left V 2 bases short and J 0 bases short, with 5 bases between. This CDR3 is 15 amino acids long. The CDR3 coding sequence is TGTGCCAGCAGTTTAGAGTACTCTGGGGCCAACGTCCTGACTTTC. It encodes CASSLEYSGANVLTF. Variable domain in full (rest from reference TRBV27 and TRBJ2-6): EAQVTQNPRYLITVTGKKLTVTCSQNMNHEYMSWYRQDPGLGLRQIYYSMNVEVTDKGDVPEGYKVSRKEKRNFPLILESPSPNQTSLYFCASSLEYSGANVLTFGAGSRLTVL.

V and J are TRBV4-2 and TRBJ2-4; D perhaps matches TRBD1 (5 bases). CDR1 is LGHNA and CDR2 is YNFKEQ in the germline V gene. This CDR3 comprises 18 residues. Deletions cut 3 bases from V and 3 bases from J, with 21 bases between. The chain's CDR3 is CASSHLWGPYSGKNIQYF. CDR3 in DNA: TGTGCCAGCAGCCATCTTTGGGGCCCTTACTCGGGCAAAAACATTCAGTACTTC.